The clone carrying this T cell receptor beta chain was found a few times. Its antigen remains unidentified. The data were taken from a study of response to subunit inactivated influenza vaccine. TCRdb fed the RT-PCR reads into MiXCR, producing one record per CDR3 protein. The data contain fewer than 600,000 distinct CDR3 sequences, roughly 7.6% of them singletons. Study conclusions and caveats: It was the authors' suggestion that each seasonal influenza vaccination recruits few new T cells.

The source is a man aged 45 to 75 who received an inactivated influenza vaccine. This specimen consisted of PBMCs from blood, obtained roughly 24 months after vaccination.

CDR3 nucleotide sequence: TGTGCCAGCAGCCGGACAGGGGACTCTGGAAACACCATATATTTT. Translation gives CASSRTGDSGNTIYF. This sequence joins TRBV7-3 and TRBJ1-3; the match to TRBD1 covers 9 bases. The CDR3 is 15 residues long. The germline CDR1 and CDR2 sequences are SGHTA and FQGTGA. J was trimmed by 0 bases and V by 5 bases; bases with no gene match: 2. Full variable domain (remainder filled in from reference TRBV7-3 and TRBJ1-3): GAGVSQTPSNKVTEKGKYVELRCDPISGHTALYWYRQSLGQGPEFLIYFQGTGAADDSGLPNDRFFAVRPEGSVSTLKIQRTERGDSAVYLCASSRTGDSGNTIYFGEGSWLTVV.